These 4 T cell receptor beta chains were sequenced from one sample in a study of cytomegalovirus exposure and HLA in healthy donors. The data were produced by immunoSEQ multiplex PCR, yet TCRdb's version contains in-frame clones alone and is incomplete. The sample has over 200,000 clones, roughly 84% seen once. Sequencing was carried out using PBMCs. Receptors were obtained from a woman younger than 35 in good health and CMV-seropositive.

This rearrangement joins TRBV30 to TRBJ2-7, with 7 nucleotides matching TRBD1. The germline V gene encodes CDR1 GTSNPN and CDR2 SVGIG (reference sequence). The CDR3 has 12 residues. Trimming removed 4 bases from V and 2 bases from J; junction bases left unmatched: 2. CDR3: CAWMGTAYEQYF. The CDR3 nucleotides read TGTGCCTGGATGGGGACAGCCTACGAGCAGTACTTC.

In this sample, this clone turned up once. The chain combines TRBV7-9 with TRBJ2-1, with 14 bases that match TRBD2. The CDR3 is made up of 19 amino acids. J lost 6 bases, V lost 5 bases, and 15 bases had no gene match. Germline values: CDR1 SEHNR, CDR2 FQNEAQ (reference sequence). CDR3 loop: CASSPRLAGGPSKSNEQFF. The CDR3 DNA is TGTGCCAGCAGCCCAAGACTAGCGGGAGGGCCCTCGAAGAGCAATGAGCAGTTCTTC.

The chain combines TRBV18 with TRBJ1-1, with 8 positions matching TRBD1. Germline CDR1 is KGHSH and CDR2 is LQKENI. Trimming took 4 bases from V and 0 from J; bases not matched to a gene: 7. The CDR3 loop spans 16 amino acids. The chain's CDR3 is CASSRGTGTMNTEAFF. CDR3 nucleotide sequence: TGTGCCAGCTCACGAGGGACAGGTACCATGAACACTGAAGCTTTCTTT.

The chain links TRBV6-1 to TRBJ2-1; 8 bases agree with TRBD2. The CDR3 is 14 amino acids. CDR1 and CDR2 (germline): MNHNS, SASEGT. Trimming at V came to 5 bases and at J to 3 bases, leaving 3 bases not matched to a gene. The CDR3 loop reads CASSSTSDYNEQFF. DNA for the CDR3: TGTGCCAGCAGTTCGACTAGCGACTACAATGAGCAGTTCTTC.